The 4 T cell receptor beta chains below all came from one sample that was sequenced in a study of cytomegalovirus exposure and HLA in healthy donors. The table came from immunoSEQ multiplex PCR; TCRdb's copy has only in-frame clones and leaves some out. The data hold tens of thousands of clones, with 90% to 95% observed a single time. The sequenced sample consisted of PBMCs. Receptors were obtained from a woman aged 18-29 years in good health and CMV-seronegative.

The J gene is TRBJ2-7, the V gene TRBV28, with a weak D call TRBD1 (8 bases). Between the trimmed V and J ends, which lost 0 bases and 2 bases, there was a span of 14 bases. From germline, CDR1 is MDHEN and CDR2 SYDVKM. The CDR3 extends over 16 amino acids. The CDR3 protein is CASSLWGGDRTYEQYF. In DNA, the CDR3 is TGTGCCAGCAGTTTATGGGGGGGGGACAGGACCTACGAGCAGTACTTC.

V and J are TRBV5-6 and TRBJ2-3; TRBD2 matches 9 bases. V trimming: 3 bases; J trimming: 2 bases; junction bases outside the gene matches: 7. Germline V gene lookup returns CDR1 SGHDT and CDR2 YYEEEE. This CDR3 has 16 residues. The CDR3 bases are TGTGCCAGCAGCTCAGATCTAGCGGGGCCCACAGATACGCAGTATTTT. Encoded protein: CASSSDLAGPTDTQYF. Full variable domain (remainder filled in from reference TRBV5-6 and TRBJ2-3): DAGVTQSPTHLIKTRGQQVTLRCSPKSGHDTVSWYQQALGQGPQFIFQYYEEEERQRGNFPDRFSGHQFPNYSSELNVNALLLGDSALYLCASSSDLAGPTDTQYFGPGTRLTVL.

As concerns this clone: This sample also contains other DNA sequences that code for the same CDR3. This chain joins TRBV7-6 and TRBJ1-1; unclear D gene. Trimming took 1 base from V and 4 from J, leaving 16 bases between them. Looked up from germline, CDR1 is SGHVS and CDR2 is FNYEAQ. The CDR3 has 16 amino acids. The CDR3 DNA is TGTGCCAGCAGCTTAGGAGGCGCCCGGGCGGGCACTGAAGCTTTCTTT. As protein: CASSLGGARAGTEAFF.

The chain combines TRBV2 with TRBJ1-3; 7 bases line up with TRBD1. CDR3 length: 14 amino acids. Germline V CDR1 and CDR2: SNHLY, FYNNEI. V was pared by 6 bases and J by 3 bases, with 5 bases of the junction left unmatched. The CDR3 is CASRTDRDGNTIYF. DNA of the CDR3: TGTGCCAGCAGGACCGACAGGGATGGAAACACCATATATTTT.